The sequence of this TCR beta chain was determined in a study of T cell responses to AZD1222 COVID-19 vaccine (TCRdb year 2021). Background for the entire study: Because spike-specific TCR depth and breadth did not differ between the two schedules, AZD1222 recipients who got a second dose at roughly 4 weeks were pooled with those who got a second dose at roughly 12 weeks. TCR sequencing covered some 240 trial participants: some 210 given two doses of AZD1222 and approximately 25 given two doses of MenACWY control vaccine. Trial participants were enrolled into age subgroups of 18-55, 56-69 and 70-plus years, which contained 148, 28 and 57 TCR-sequenced participants, respectively. Study-wide conclusions, independent of this receptor: After two AZD1222 doses, both the breadth and the depth of spike-specific TCRs were significantly higher than at day 0 and than in MenACWY recipients. Reportedly, close to half of the unique spike-specific TCRs recognized epitopes lying outside the regions that are mutated in the B.1.351 and B.1.1.7 variants. Because no day 14 peak-response samples were available, the repertoires could be characterized only after the peak T cell response. Vaccine-associated CD4 TCRs spanned the whole spike protein, with dominant responses in regions 160-218 and 743-854. The 56-69-year group was small, and its depth increase did not reach significance, likely because of low power. Conclusions about previously exposed vaccinees are limited because only 5 or 6 AZD1222 recipients were SARS-CoV-2 seropositive at baseline. Participants were mostly white British and included more females than males, and it was suggested by the authors that clonal diversity may have been underestimated.

The sample's time point label, decoded: baseline before first vaccination. Samples from vaccinated people were obtained from the UK trials COV001 and COV002, which included a single-blind randomized controlled phase 2/3 trial of AZD1222 (ChAdOx1 nCoV-19) in healthy adults. For TCRbeta chain sequencing, PBMC samples from trial participants were taken at day 0 and at day 28 after the second dose. The germline V gene (reference sequence) provides CDR1 SGHAT and CDR2 FQDESV. Measured from the cysteine to the phenylalanine, the CDR3 is 13 residues long. The entry retains the CDR3 DNA only, 39 bases that are in frame from base 1. A distance of 15 bases separates the germline ends of V and J, which lose 5 bases and 8 bases respectively. The CDR3 regions of human TCRbeta chains were analyzed by immunosequencing. The study's own analysis went as follows. Repertoire TCRs were matched against a reference library of SARS-CoV-2-specific TCRs generated with the MIRA antigen-specificity platform. Breadth meant the fraction of unique TCRs that were SARS-CoV-2-associated, whereas depth meant the fraction of total T cells that were SARS-CoV-2-associated. Using the MIRA data, each spike-specific TCR was mapped to the spike region that the TCR reacts to and placed in a CD4 or CD8 class. Log10-transformed breadth and depth values were compared by one-way ANOVA with Sidak's multiple comparisons tests. TCRdb holds this immuneACCESS table with in-frame rearrangements only. Some clones are missing; in checked studies, unresolved V genes explain under half, and the rest has no known cause. V and J calls and clone size are those listed in that table; D and trimming were worked out from the DNA. The sample profile shows roughly 160,000 clones; about 93% of them were found once. Of the sample, about 0.64% is held by the ten largest clones.

As for this clone: Its recognized antigen is unknown. Per-nucleotide qualities are absent, and no much larger clonotype sits a single base away.

This receptor was identified in an adult in good health. Material: peripheral blood, obtained on day 0 of AZD1222 vaccination. The chain is encoded by TRBV11-1 joined to TRBJ1-2; confidence is insufficient to name the D gene. The nucleotide sequence reads TGTGCCAGCAGCGCACCAGGAGGAAGCGGCTACACCTTC. It translates to CASSAPGGSGYTF.